The clone carrying this TCR beta chain was found once. Prior autoimmune disease or systemic immunosuppression barred patients. The CDR3 spans 17 residues. V lost 3 bases and J lost 5, with 19 bases in between. Per germline, CDR1 MGHDK and CDR2 SYGVNS. The data derive from a study of OX40 agonist ivuxolimab in advanced cancers. Clones were sequenced by immunoSEQ multiplex PCR, and TCRdb holds only the in-frame ones, with some missing. The profile shows about 110,000 clones, around 93% of them singletons. The chain carries TRBV25-1 and TRBJ2-2, with D perhaps matching TRBD2 (5 bases). The sample was CD4+ or CD8+ T cells sorted from blood, taken in a trial of the OX40 agonist ivuxolimab. This clonotype was obtained from an adult with an advanced solid tumor such as melanoma, head and neck, liver or kidney cancer. CDR3 sequence (DNA): TGTGCCAGCAGTGACCCCCGAGGGCAGGCAGGAACCGGGGAGCTGTTTTTT. Residues: CASSDPRGQAGTGELFF.